The 8 T cell receptor beta chains in this list originate from one sample, sequenced in a study of T cell responses to AZD1222 COVID-19 vaccine. Generated by immunoSEQ multiplex PCR, the TCRdb table keeps only in-frame clones and is missing some. The sample includes approximately 160,000 clones, around 94% of them seen just once. Sequenced here: peripheral blood, sampled 28 days after the second AZD1222 dose. All receptors derive from an adult who received the AZD1222 COVID-19 vaccine.

The chain couples TRBV11-3 to TRBJ2-1, with 14 bases identical to TRBD2. The germline V gene encodes CDR1 SGHNT and CDR2 YENEEA. V was pared by 3 bases and J by 9 bases, with 13 bases of the junction left unmatched. The CDR3 sequence is 18 residues long. CDR3 DNA: TGTGCCAGCAGCTTGAGCCGGCTCGGGACTAGCGGGAGTGCTGAGCAGTTCTTC. Protein: CASSLSRLGTSGSAEQFF.

The V and J genes are TRBV19 and TRBJ1-1; TRBD1 aligns across 7 bases. The length of the CDR3 is 15 residues. Germline trimming cut 8 bases from V and 0 bases from J; bases unmatched to any gene: 9. From germline, CDR1 is LNHDA and CDR2 SQIVND (reference sequence). CDR3 in DNA: TGTGCCAGTGGGTCGGGGGACAGCCTGAACACTGAAGCTTTCTTT. Its protein product is CASGSGDSLNTEAFF.

This sequence joins TRBV7-2 and TRBJ2-3; 8 nucleotides agree with TRBD2. Trimming took 0 bases from V and 2 from J; bases not matched to a gene: 4. The CDR3 is made up of 16 amino acids. Germline V gene lookup returns CDR1 SGHTA and CDR2 FQGNSA. The CDR3 sequence is CASSLASGTLTDTQYF. The CDR3 DNA sequence: TGTGCCAGCAGCTTAGCTAGCGGGACCCTCACAGATACGCAGTATTTT.

This CDR3 reads CASSLEPVAVYEQYF. The CDR3 coding sequence is TGTGCCAGCAGCTTAGAGCCGGTAGCGGTCTACGAGCAGTACTTC. This rearrangement joins TRBV11-2 to TRBJ2-7, with D possibly TRBD2 on 6 matching bases. Germline CDR1 is SGHAT and CDR2 is FQNNGV. The CDR3 runs to 15 residues. V shed 0 bases and J shed 3 bases, with 12 bases lying between them.

The V call is TRBV27, the J call TRBJ1-2, with 8 bases identical to TRBD1. J was trimmed by 4 bases and V by 3 bases; bases with no gene match: 4. The CDR3 contains 14 residues. Per germline, CDR1 MNHEY and CDR2 SMNVEV (reference sequence). The CDR3 nucleotides are TGTGCCAGCAGTTTCTCGACAGGGGTCTATGGCTACACCTTC. Translation gives CASSFSTGVYGYTF.

This sequence joins TRBV9 and TRBJ2-1, with TRBD2 matching 7 bases. The germline CDR1 and CDR2 sequences are SGDLS and YYNGEE. The V and J ends lost 3 bases and 4 bases, in that order; junction bases with no gene match: 7. The CDR3 extends over 15 amino acids. DNA for the CDR3: TGTGCCAGCAGCGCCTCCGGACTAGGGTACAATGAGCAGTTCTTC. It encodes CASSASGLGYNEQFF.

This clone was observed a few times. Other DNA sequences in this sample translate to the same CDR3. The V and J genes are TRBV29-1 and TRBJ1-2, with a possible D match to TRBD1 (5 bases). Trimming removed 1 base from V and 4 bases from J, with 7 bases in between. Germline V CDR1 and CDR2: SQVTM, ANQGSEA. The length of the CDR3 is 12 residues. This CDR3 is CSVEGQSYGYTF. In DNA form, the CDR3 reads TGCAGCGTTGAAGGACAGTCCTATGGCTACACCTTC.

V gene TRBV24-1 combines with J gene TRBJ2-1; D is ambiguous. V was shortened by 5 bases and J by 4 bases, with 2 bases between the two germline ends. Germline V gene data show CDR1 as KGHDR and CDR2 as SFDVKD. The CDR3 has 11 residues. CDR3: CATSVYNEQFF. The CDR3 nucleotides read TGTGCCACCAGTGTTTACAATGAGCAGTTCTTC.